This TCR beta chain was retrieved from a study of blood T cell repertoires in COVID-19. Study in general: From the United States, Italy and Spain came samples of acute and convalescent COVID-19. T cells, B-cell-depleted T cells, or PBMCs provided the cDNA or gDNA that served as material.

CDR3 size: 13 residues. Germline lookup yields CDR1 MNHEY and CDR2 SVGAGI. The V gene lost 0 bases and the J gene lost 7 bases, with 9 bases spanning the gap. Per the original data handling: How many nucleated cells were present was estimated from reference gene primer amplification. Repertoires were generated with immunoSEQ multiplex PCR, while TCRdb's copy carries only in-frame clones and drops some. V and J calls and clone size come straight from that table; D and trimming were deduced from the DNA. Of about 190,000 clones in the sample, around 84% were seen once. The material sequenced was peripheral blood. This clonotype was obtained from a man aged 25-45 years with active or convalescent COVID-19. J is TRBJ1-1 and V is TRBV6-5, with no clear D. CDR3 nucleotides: TGTGCCAGCAGTTACTCGTTGCCAGTTGAAGCTTTCTTT. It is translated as CASSYSLPVEAFF.